Following are 24 T cell receptor beta chains from one sample sequenced in a study of CD8 T cells in ankylosing spondylitis. MiXCR, run by TCRdb on the 5' RACE reads, gives a single entry per CDR3 protein. The sample gives 150,000 to 200,000 distinct CDR3 sequences, about 20% of which show up once; 4.3% is in the top ten. The sample was blood, either unsorted or a sorted T cell fraction (not recorded which). The receptor source for this set is a male donor aged 10-30 years with ankylosing spondylitis or in good health (not recorded which).

This clonotype was detected ten times or more. V gene TRBV4-2 combines with J gene TRBJ1-1; D remains ambiguous. The V end lost 5 bases, the J end lost 6 bases, and 13 bases lay between the germline ends. This CDR3 spans 13 amino acids. CDR1 is LGHNA and CDR2 is YNFKEQ in the germline V gene. In nucleotides, the CDR3 is TGTGCCAGCAGCTCTACGGAAACCTCTGAAGCTTTCTTT. It translates to CASSSTETSEAFF.

This sequence joins TRBV30 and TRBJ1-5; 10 bases match TRBD1. The CDR3 extends over 15 amino acids. J was trimmed by 4 bases and V by 5 bases; bases with no gene match: 8. Germline V gene lookup returns CDR1 GTSNPN and CDR2 SVGIG (reference sequence). The CDR3 reads CAWGQGVSGNQPQHF. In nucleotides, the CDR3 is TGTGCCTGGGGACAGGGGGTGTCAGGTAATCAGCCCCAGCATTTT.

This clonotype was seen a handful of times. This rearrangement joins TRBV18 to TRBJ2-7; D is unresolved. Germline V gene lookup returns CDR1 KGHSH and CDR2 LQKENI. The CDR3 is 14 residues long. V lost 3 bases and J 3 bases, leaving 12 bases between the germline ends. The CDR3 loop reads CASSPEPIIYEQYF. In DNA, the CDR3 is TGTGCCAGCTCACCGGAACCGATAATCTACGAGCAGTACTTC.

The chain recombines TRBV29-1 with TRBJ2-5, with a possible D match to TRBD2 (6 bases). V was shortened by 7 bases and J by 5 bases, with 20 bases between the two germline ends. In germline, CDR1 is SQVTM, CDR2 ANQGSEA. The CDR3 sequence is 14 residues long. CDR3 DNA sequence: TGCAGCGGAATTTGGACGGGAGTGATTGAGACCCAGTACTTC. Translating gives CSGIWTGVIETQYF. The whole variable domain, filled in from reference TRBV29-1 and TRBJ2-5, reads SAVISQKPSRDICQRGTSLTIQCQVDSQVTMMFWYRQQPGQSLTLIATANQGSEATYESGFVIDKFPISRPNLTFSTLTVSNMSPEDSSIYLCSGIWTGVIETQYFGPGTRLLVL.

This clonotype was seen a few times. The chain combines TRBV12-3 or TRBV12-4 with TRBJ1-5; no firm D call. V was shortened by 4 bases and J by 4 bases, with 14 bases between the two germline ends. This CDR3 spans 15 amino acids. CDR3 nucleotides: TGTGCCAGCAGTTGGTTTGGGTCCCCAAATCAGCCCCAGCATTTT. Translation gives CASSWFGSPNQPQHF.

In its sample, this clonotype was seen many times. J is TRBJ2-7 and V is TRBV7-2; D is uncertain. With 1 base removed from V and 0 bases from J, the gap between germline ends came to 10 bases. The CDR3 spans 15 residues. Germline CDR1 is SGHTA and CDR2 is FQGNSA. The DNA for the CDR3 is TGTGCCAGCAGCTTAGGCCTGCCGGGCTCCTACGAGCAGTACTTC. Its translation: CASSLGLPGSYEQYF.

This clonotype was detected ten times or more. V usage is TRBV25-1 and J usage is TRBJ1-2, with D possibly being TRBD1 (6 bases). V lost 6 bases, J lost 11 bases, and 13 bases lay in between. This CDR3 region has 11 residues. Germline values: CDR1 MGHDK, CDR2 SYGVNS. CDR3 nucleotide sequence: TGTGCCAGCAGAACGGACAGTTCGTACACCTTC. This gives the protein CASRTDSSYTF.

Ten or more counts support this clonotype. This sequence joins TRBV20-1 and TRBJ2-5; 10 bases agree with TRBD2. This CDR3 is built from 15 residues. Germline lookup yields CDR1 DFQATT and CDR2 SNEGSKA (reference sequence). The J segment lost 4 bases and the V segment lost 1 base, leaving 6 bases of the junction unmatched. In DNA, the CDR3 is TGCAGTGCTAGAGTCCTAGCGGGAGTCGTAGAGACCCAGTACTTC. Encoded protein: CSARVLAGVVETQYF.

This clonotype showed up many times. The chain is built from TRBV6-5 and TRBJ1-5; the match to TRBD1 covers 7 bases. The V gene end was trimmed by 6 bases and the J gene end by 3 bases; junction bases not matched to a gene: 5. CDR3 length equals 14 residues. Germline lookup yields CDR1 MNHEY and CDR2 SVGAGI. The CDR3 DNA sequence: TGTGCCAGCAGCCGGGACAGCTACAATCAGCCCCAGCATTTT. Encoded protein: CASSRDSYNQPQHF.

A few counts support this clonotype. This CDR3 reads CSAMTRTDTQYF. The CDR3 DNA reads TGCAGTGCAATGACTAGGACAGATACGCAGTATTTT. The rearrangement links TRBV20-1 to TRBJ2-3, with D tentatively TRBD2 (6 bases). Germline V gene lookup returns CDR1 DFQATT and CDR2 SNEGSKA (reference sequence). This CDR3 region has 12 residues. V gave up 6 bases and J gave up 3 bases, with 10 bases separating them.

This rearrangement joins TRBV6-2 or TRBV6-3 to TRBJ2-7, with TRBD1 matching over 9 bases. This CDR3 has 15 residues. The V gene's germline CDR1 is MNHEY and CDR2 SVGEGT. The V gene end was trimmed by 4 bases and the J gene end by 2 bases; junction bases not matched to a gene: 6. The CDR3 protein is CASSFLRDRAYEQYF. CDR3 nucleotide sequence: TGTGCCAGCAGTTTCCTCCGGGACAGGGCCTACGAGCAGTACTTC.

At least ten counts were recorded for this clonotype. V and J are TRBV29-1 and TRBJ1-2; 7 bases are a match to TRBD1. Germline V gene data show CDR1 as SQVTM and CDR2 as ANQGSEA. CDR3 size: 14 residues. The trim removed 6 bases at V and 0 bases at J, leaving 7 bases unmatched. This chain's CDR3 is CSVRRDRANYGYTF. As DNA, the CDR3 is TGCAGCGTCAGACGGGACAGAGCTAACTATGGCTACACCTTC.

This clonotype was observed at least ten times. This chain uses TRBV12-3 or TRBV12-4 with TRBJ2-3, with D perhaps matching TRBD2 (5 bases). This CDR3 has 15 amino acids. V gave up 6 bases and J gave up 6 bases, with 19 bases separating them. The DNA for the CDR3 is TGTGCCAGCAGCACAAGGACTCCGCTTTTGGATACGCAGTATTTT. Protein: CASSTRTPLLDTQYF.

The chain carries TRBV5-1 and TRBJ2-1, with D possibly matching TRBD2 (6 bases). The CDR3 is made up of 16 amino acids. Germline lookup yields CDR1 SGHRS and CDR2 YFSETQ. The germline V and J ends were trimmed by 7 bases and 8 bases, with 25 bases remaining between them. The CDR3 DNA reads as TGCGCCAGCGGGCTTGGGGGGACGGCGTGGCTGGATGAGCAGTTCTTC. Translation: CASGLGGTAWLDEQFF.

In its sample, this clonotype was seen many times. This chain links TRBV5-1 with TRBJ2-1; 12 bases agree with TRBD1. There are 12 residues in the CDR3. V was pared by 4 bases and J by 14 bases, with 4 bases of the junction left unmatched. The germline V gene encodes CDR1 SGHRS and CDR2 YFSETQ. In nucleotides, the CDR3 is TGCGCCAGCAGCCGGGACAGGGGGCCGGAGTTCTTC. It specifies CASSRDRGPEFF.

This clonotype occurred many times. The chain couples TRBV27 to TRBJ2-3, with TRBD1 as a possible D gene (7 bases). Germline V gene sequence: CDR1 MNHEY, CDR2 SMNVEV (reference sequence). V gave up 5 bases and J gave up 2 bases, with 11 bases separating them. CDR3 length: 14 residues. CDR3: CASSQGGVTDTQYF. The CDR3 DNA reads as TGTGCCAGCAGTCAGGGGGGAGTCACAGATACGCAGTATTTT.

The rearrangement joins TRBV15 to TRBJ2-1; 15 nucleotides agree with TRBD2. There are 19 residues in the CDR3. The V gene end was trimmed by 5 bases and the J gene end by 7 bases; junction bases not matched to a gene: 15. In germline, CDR1 is LNHNV, CDR2 YYDKDF (reference sequence). CDR3 DNA sequence: TGTGCCACCAGCGAAAGGGTAGGACTAGCGGGAGGGCGGGAAAATGAGCAGTTCTTC. This gives the protein CATSERVGLAGGRENEQFF.

This clonotype was detected many times. This rearrangement joins TRBV20-1 to TRBJ2-7, with a weak D call TRBD1 (9 bases). Germline V gene lookup returns CDR1 DFQATT and CDR2 SNEGSKA (reference sequence). This CDR3 has 15 residues. V lost 7 bases and J 5 bases, leaving 24 bases between the germline ends. CDR3 residues: CSGSGAGQGSDEQYF. Written as DNA, the CDR3 is TGCAGTGGTAGCGGGGCGGGACAGGGTTCGGACGAGCAGTACTTC.

This clonotype was recorded many times. V usage is TRBV3-1 and J usage is TRBJ2-3, with TRBD2 identical over 7 bases. Trimming cost V 4 bases and J 4 bases; bases outside gene matches: 5. Germline V gives CDR1 LGHDT, CDR2 YNNKEL (reference sequence). The CDR3 sequence is 14 residues long. The CDR3 is CASSRLAASDTQYF. The CDR3 bases are TGTGCCAGCAGCCGTCTAGCGGCTTCAGATACGCAGTATTTT.

The chain links TRBV20-1 to TRBJ2-1; 13 nucleotides agree with TRBD2. CDR3 size: 15 residues. Trimming took 3 bases from V and 9 from J; bases not matched to a gene: 8. CDR1 DFQATT and CDR2 SNEGSKA come from the germline V gene (reference sequence). CDR3 amino acids: CSASLVLAGGGEQFF. The CDR3 coding sequence is TGCAGTGCTAGCCTCGTACTAGCGGGAGGGGGTGAGCAGTTCTTC.

The sample holds many counts of this clonotype. This rearrangement joins TRBV20-1 to TRBJ2-5; no clear D gene. Germline assignment: CDR1 DFQATT and CDR2 SNEGSKA (reference sequence). The germline V and J ends were trimmed by 5 bases and 9 bases, with 28 bases remaining between them. The CDR3 contains 16 residues. As DNA, the CDR3 is TGCAGTGCTGGACGACCTGGGAACAGAAGAGACTTGTCCCAGTACTTC. It encodes CSAGRPGNRRDLSQYF.

The gene calls are TRBV10-3 and TRBJ2-7; D tentatively fits TRBD1 or TRBD2 (5 bases each). Germline values: CDR1 ENHRY, CDR2 SYGVKD. The CDR3 is made up of 13 amino acids. The V gene lost 5 bases and the J gene lost 2 bases, with 10 bases spanning the gap. In nucleotides, the CDR3 is TGTGCCATCAGTCGAGGGGAAACCTACGAGCAGTACTTC. Translation gives CAISRGETYEQYF.

This clonotype was seen many times. The chain recombines TRBV7-3 with TRBJ1-6; D is perhaps TRBD1 (6 bases). This CDR3 region has 14 residues. Germline V CDR1 and CDR2: SGHTA, FQGTGA. The V gene lost 2 bases and the J gene lost 7 bases, with 9 bases spanning the gap. The CDR3 loop is CASSLGGENSPLHF. In nucleotides, the CDR3 is TGTGCCAGCAGCTTAGGGGGCGAAAATTCACCCCTCCACTTT.

This clonotype was seen ten or more times. The chain carries TRBV24-1 and TRBJ2-3; 13 bases line up with TRBD2. The CDR3 contains 19 residues. Trimming cost V 4 bases and J 0 bases; bases outside gene matches: 9. CDR1 and CDR2 (germline): KGHDR, SFDVKD. The CDR3 DNA is TGTGCCACCAGTGACCCTGCGGGGACTAGCGGGGAGAGCACAGATACGCAGTATTTT. Its translation: CATSDPAGTSGESTDTQYF.